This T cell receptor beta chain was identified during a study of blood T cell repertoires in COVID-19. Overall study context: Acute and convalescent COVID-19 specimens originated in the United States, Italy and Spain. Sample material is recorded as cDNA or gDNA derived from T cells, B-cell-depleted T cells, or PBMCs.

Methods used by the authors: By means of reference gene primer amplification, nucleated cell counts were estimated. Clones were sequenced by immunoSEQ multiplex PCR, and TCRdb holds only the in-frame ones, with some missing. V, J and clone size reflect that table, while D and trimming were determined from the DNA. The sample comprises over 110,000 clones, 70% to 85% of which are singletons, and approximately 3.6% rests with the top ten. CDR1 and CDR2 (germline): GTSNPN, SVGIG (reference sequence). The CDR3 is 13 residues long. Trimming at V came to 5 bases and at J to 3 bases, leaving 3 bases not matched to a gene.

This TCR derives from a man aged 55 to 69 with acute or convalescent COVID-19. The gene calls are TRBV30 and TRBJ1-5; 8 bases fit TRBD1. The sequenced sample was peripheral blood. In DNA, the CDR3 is TGTGCCTGGGGGGACAGGCTCAATCAGCCCCAGCATTTT. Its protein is CAWGDRLNQPQHF. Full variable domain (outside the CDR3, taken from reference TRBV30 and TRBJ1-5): SQTIHQWPATLVQPVGSPLSLECTVEGTSNPNLYWYRQAAGRGLQLLFYSVGIGQISSEVPQNLSASRPQDRQFILSSKKLLLSDSGFYLCAWGDRLNQPQHFGDGTRLSIL.